These 12 T cell receptor beta chains share one sample of origin, sequenced in a study of T cells in Graves' hyperthyroidism and ophthalmopathy. RNA transcripts gave rise to amplified TCR beta CDR3 regions. TCR CDR3 regions were first amplified by RT-PCR with HTBI primers. MiXCR was run by TCRdb on the multiplex PCR reads, yielding one entry per CDR3 protein. The sample has over 150,000 distinct CDR3 sequences, less than 20% seen once; the top ten hold about 56%. Sequencing was carried out using blood. These receptors all stem from a woman aged 45 to 65 with Graves' hyperthyroidism.

This chain uses TRBV29-1 with TRBJ1-2; D perhaps matches TRBD1 (5 bases). The CDR3 extends over 13 amino acids. Germline assignment: CDR1 SQVTM and CDR2 ANQGSEA. V was clipped by 5 bases and J by 8 bases, with 18 bases between them. The CDR3 DNA sequence: TGCAGCGTTACGACAGCCCCACGGGGGGGCTACACCTTC. It is translated as CSVTTAPRGGYTF.

The chain uses TRBV9 and TRBJ1-4; no firm D call. V was shortened by 2 bases and J by 0 bases, with 8 bases between the two germline ends. From germline, CDR1 is SGDLS and CDR2 YYNGEE. This CDR3 comprises 15 residues. The CDR3 here is CASSVEAATNEKLFF. The CDR3 nucleotides read TGTGCCAGCAGCGTCGAGGCTGCAACTAATGAAAAACTGTTTTTT. The full variable domain, with the rest looked up from reference TRBV9 and TRBJ1-4, is DSGVTQTPKHLITATGQRVTLRCSPRSGDLSVYWYQQSLDQGLQFLIQYYNGEERAKGNILERFSAQQFPDLHSELNLSSLELGDSALYFCASSVEAATNEKLFFGSGTQLSVL.

This clonotype was found many times. J is TRBJ2-1 and V is TRBV2; possibly TRBD1 or TRBD2 for D (5 bases each). V was trimmed by 8 bases and J by 7 bases, leaving 18 bases between them. CDR3 length equals 14 residues. The germline gives CDR1 SNHLY, CDR2 FYNNEI. CDR3 nucleotide sequence: TGTGCCAGCTTACGGATCCGGGACGGGAATGAGCAGTTCTTC. Residues: CASLRIRDGNEQFF.

This clonotype was counted ten times or more. V usage is TRBV24-1 and J usage is TRBJ1-5, with TRBD1 identical over 7 bases. Germline values: CDR1 KGHDR, CDR2 SFDVKD. Germline trimming cut 5 bases from V and 6 bases from J; bases unmatched to any gene: 3. This CDR3 is built from 13 residues. The CDR3 region has the DNA TGTGCCACCAGTGGAACAGGGGTTCAGCCCCAGCATTTT. Protein sequence: CATSGTGVQPQHF.

This clonotype was counted many times. The chain links TRBV12-3 or TRBV12-4 to TRBJ1-5, with D possibly matching TRBD1 (6 bases). The CDR3 covers 15 residues. V dropped 2 bases and J dropped 3 bases, with 11 bases sitting between them. In DNA, the CDR3 is TGTGCCAGCAGTTTAAACAGGGAGGCCAATCAGCCCCAGCATTTT. Translation gives CASSLNREANQPQHF.

The table lists this clonotype with many counts. The chain has TRBV6-1 and TRBJ2-2; D is possibly TRBD2 (6 bases). This CDR3 comprises 18 residues. Germline V gene sequence: CDR1 MNHNS, CDR2 SASEGT. V lost 4 bases and J 3 bases, leaving 21 bases between the germline ends. In DNA form, the CDR3 reads TGTGCCAGCAGTGCCTCATCCCGGGGCGGGACGGACACCGGGGAGCTGTTTTTT. Protein sequence: CASSASSRGGTDTGELFF.

The CDR3 loop reads CASSLTPGGNYGYTF. For the CDR3, the DNA is TGTGCCAGCAGTTTAACTCCAGGGGGCAACTATGGCTACACCTTC. V is TRBV28 and J is TRBJ1-2; 8 bases map to TRBD1. Per germline, CDR1 MDHEN and CDR2 SYDVKM. CDR3 length: 15 residues. V dropped 2 bases and J dropped 2; count of bases not matched to a gene: 4.

This clonotype appeared many times. V gene TRBV7-3 combines with J gene TRBJ2-3, with unresolved D. Germline V CDR1 and CDR2: SGHTA, FQGTGA. The CDR3 is 14 amino acids. Trimming removed 2 bases from V and 6 bases from J, with 12 bases in between. CDR3 sequence (DNA): TGTGCCAGCAGCTTATCAGGATCGAGGGATACGCAGTATTTT. As protein: CASSLSGSRDTQYF.

Many counts were recorded for this clonotype. J is TRBJ2-1 and V is TRBV18; perhaps TRBD2 as D (5 bases). V was pared by 2 bases and J by 5 bases, with 10 bases between. This CDR3 has 14 residues. Germline CDR1 KGHSH, CDR2 LQKENI. The CDR3 region has the DNA TGTGCCAGCTCACCAATGGCGCGGGACAATGAGCAGTTCTTC. Protein sequence: CASSPMARDNEQFF.

V is TRBV6-1 and J is TRBJ2-1; D call uncertain. CDR3 size: 14 residues. V dropped 5 bases and J dropped 9 bases, with 17 bases sitting between them. Per germline, CDR1 MNHNS and CDR2 SASEGT. Here the CDR3 DNA reads TGTGCCAGCAGTCTAAACGGGCCAAAACGTGAGCAGTTCTTC. Its translation: CASSLNGPKREQFF.

This clonotype was picked up a small number of times. This chain links TRBV5-1 with TRBJ2-2, with 8 bases aligning to TRBD1. V shed 5 bases and J 2 bases; nucleotides not matched to a gene: 5. Germline CDR1 SGHRS, CDR2 YFSETQ. The CDR3 has 15 residues. Written as DNA, the CDR3 is TGCGCCAGCAGAACGGACAGGGTTAACACCGGGGAGCTGTTTTTT. Its translation is CASRTDRVNTGELFF. The full variable domain, with the rest looked up from reference TRBV5-1 and TRBJ2-2, is KAGVTQTPRYLIKTRGQQVTLSCSPISGHRSVSWYQQTPGQGLQFLFEYFSETQRNKGNFPGRFSGRQFSNSRSEMNVSTLELGDSALYLCASRTDRVNTGELFFGEGSRLTVL.

This clonotype appeared many times. The gene calls are TRBV29-1 and TRBJ2-2; D could derive from TRBD1 or TRBD2 (5 bases each). V lost 1 base, J lost 4 bases, and 7 bases lay in between. This CDR3 has 13 amino acids. Looked up from germline, CDR1 is SQVTM and CDR2 is ANQGSEA. The CDR3 region is CSVEGGITGELFF. CDR3 nucleotides: TGCAGCGTTGAAGGGGGGATCACCGGGGAGCTGTTTTTT.